The TCR beta chain described here comes from a study of neoadjuvant anti-PD-1 for oral cavity cancer. Study in general: Most patients had three to four biweekly doses of 3 mg/kg nivolumab before resection. Patients without progression got a fourth dose around day 43. Overall study results and limits: With three patients per group, TCR findings need larger cohorts.

With 5 bases removed from V and 4 bases from J, the gap between germline ends came to 14 bases. CDR3 length equals 14 residues. The V gene's germline CDR1 is MNHEY and CDR2 SVGAGI. Specified time point: after neoadjuvant nivolumab, at surgical resection. Patients were newly diagnosed with stage II-IVA oral cavity squamous cell carcinoma without prior systemic or radiation treatment. Generated by immunoSEQ multiplex PCR, the TCRdb table keeps only in-frame clones and is missing some. The table has tens of thousands of clones, about 36% seen once. A note on this clone: The antigen is unknown.

Material: tumor tissue, obtained after nivolumab (anti-PD-1) treatment. The genes are TRBV6-5 and TRBJ1-1; D call uncertain. This TCR derives from a person aged 35 to 85 with oral cavity squamous cell carcinoma. The CDR3 protein is CASSPTVRATEAFF. The CDR3 bases are TGTGCCAGCAGTCCTACAGTGCGGGCCACTGAAGCTTTCTTT.